This TCR beta chain was profiled in a study of T cells in Graves' hyperthyroidism and ophthalmopathy. The V gene lost 6 bases and the J gene lost 0 bases, with 18 bases spanning the gap. This CDR3 has 16 amino acids. The germline gives CDR1 DFQATT, CDR2 SNEGSKA (reference sequence). General study findings and limits: Ophthalmopathy, which appeared later, was predicted by the model a median about 6.8 months before onset.

The investigators amplified TCR beta CDR3 regions from RNA transcripts. TCR CDR3 regions were first amplified by RT-PCR with HTBI primers. TCRdb called the multiplex PCR reads again in MiXCR, with one record for every CDR3 protein. The table shows nearly 600,000 distinct CDR3 sequences, with about 15% occurring only once. This clonotype was recorded at least ten times. Its antigen is currently unknown. This TCR was sampled from a woman aged 30 to 39 with Graves' hyperthyroidism that later progressed to Graves' ophthalmopathy. The chain links TRBV20-1 to TRBJ2-1, with D maybe TRBD2 (5 bases). The sample was blood. The chain's CDR3 is CSAHHPDSNSYNEQFF. The CDR3 nucleotides are TGCAGTGCCCATCACCCGGACTCAAACTCCTACAATGAGCAGTTCTTC.